Included here is one TCR beta chain sequence, with context. Researchers report immunoSEQ v3.0 was run at survey level. The data were produced by immunoSEQ multiplex PCR, yet TCRdb's version contains in-frame clones alone and is incomplete. The sample carries around 20,000 clones, around 78% recorded once. These data originate in a study of long-term antiretroviral therapy in people with HIV. The sequences come from unsorted PBMCs, collected 2.2 years after starting antiretroviral therapy. The source is a man between 45 and 60 years old with HIV.

The CDR3 reads CASRGDTEDKHSTDTQYF. CDR3 nucleotides: TGCGCCAGCAGAGGGGACACCGAAGATAAGCATAGCACAGATACGCAGTATTTT. V and J are TRBV10-1 and TRBJ2-3; perhaps TRBD1 as D (6 bases). Looked up from germline, CDR1 is WNHNN and CDR2 is SYGVQD (reference sequence). The CDR3 consists of 18 residues. The germline V and J ends were trimmed by 6 bases and 0 bases, with 22 bases remaining between them.